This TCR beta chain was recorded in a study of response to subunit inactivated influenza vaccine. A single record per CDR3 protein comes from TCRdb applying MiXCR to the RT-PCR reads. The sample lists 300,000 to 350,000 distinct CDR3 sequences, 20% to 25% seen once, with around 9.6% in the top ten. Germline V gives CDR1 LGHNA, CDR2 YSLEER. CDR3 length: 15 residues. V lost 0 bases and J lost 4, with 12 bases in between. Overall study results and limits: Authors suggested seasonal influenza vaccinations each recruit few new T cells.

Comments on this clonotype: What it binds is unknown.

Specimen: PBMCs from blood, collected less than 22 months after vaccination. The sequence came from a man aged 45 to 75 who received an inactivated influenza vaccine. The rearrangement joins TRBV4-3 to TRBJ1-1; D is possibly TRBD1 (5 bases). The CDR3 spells CASSQDVGVGTEAFF. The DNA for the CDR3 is TGCGCCAGCAGCCAAGATGTGGGGGTTGGCACTGAAGCTTTCTTT.